Listed below are T cell receptor beta chains from one sample, sequenced in a study of T-cell reconstitution after alpha-beta-depleted transplantation in children. TCRdb recomputed calls from the PCR reads with MiXCR, one row per CDR3 protein. This table has a few hundred thousand distinct CDR3 sequences, 10% appearing once. The sample consisted of PBMCs from the stem cell graft donor, taken from the stem cell graft. These receptors were collected from a human donor who donated a stem cell graft to a child with acute lymphoblastic leukemia. CDR3s include the opening cysteine and the closing phenylalanine or tryptophan. Fields, in order: CDR3 DNA, CDR3 protein, J gene, clone size, D gene, V gene. A D gene is named only where the DNA matches it firmly. Clone size is given for some rows only: seen once, a few or many times, or a class if the clone is expanded.

DNA: TGTGCCACCAGCAGGGGCGACAGGGGGCGAAAGGCCGGGGAGCTGTTTTTT
CDR3: CATSRGDRGRKAGELFF
J: TRBJ2-2
size: .
D: TRBD1
V: TRBV15

DNA: TGTGCCAGCAGCCCCGTGCTACTAGCGGGTGATACGCAGTATTTT
CDR3: CASSPVLLAGDTQYF
J: TRBJ2-3
size: few
D: TRBD2
V: TRBV7-9

DNA: TGCAGCGTTGAAGGCCTGGTAACAGATACGCAGTATTTT
CDR3: CSVEGLVTDTQYF
J: TRBJ2-3
size: few
D: .
V: TRBV29-1

DNA: TGTGCCAGTAGTATCGGCACGGGACAGGGGGCCTCCGGGGAGCTGTTTTTT
CDR3: CASSIGTGQGASGELFF
J: TRBJ2-2
size: .
D: TRBD1
V: TRBV19

DNA: TGTGCCAGCAGCGGGACTTCTCTTGGTGCTAGCAATGAGCAGTTCTTC
CDR3: CASSGTSLGASNEQFF
J: TRBJ2-1
size: few
D: .
V: TRBV12-3/TRBV12-4

DNA: TGTGCCAGCAGCGCAACGACAGGACCCTACGAGCAGTACTTC
CDR3: CASSATTGPYEQYF
J: TRBJ2-7
size: .
D: .
V: TRBV9

DNA: TGCAGTGCTAGGCCGGGACAGGGTCCCTACGAGCAGTACTTC
CDR3: CSARPGQGPYEQYF
J: TRBJ2-7
size: few
D: TRBD1
V: TRBV20-1

DNA: TGTGCCAGCAGCCCATCCCCCGGGACATCGAACACTGAAGCTTTCTTT
CDR3: CASSPSPGTSNTEAFF
J: TRBJ1-1
size: .
D: .
V: TRBV7-2

DNA: TGTGCCAGCAGCTCCCCAGGGAGGAGGAACACTGAAGCTTTCTTT
CDR3: CASSSPGRRNTEAFF
J: TRBJ1-1
size: .
D: .
V: TRBV5-5

DNA: TGCGCCAGCAGCTTGGCTGTGGACACCGGGGAGCTGTTTTTT
CDR3: CASSLAVDTGELFF
J: TRBJ2-2
size: .
D: .
V: TRBV5-1

DNA: TGTGCCAGCAGTGAATCGTATCAGGATACGCAGTATTTT
CDR3: CASSESYQDTQYF
J: TRBJ2-3
size: few
D: .
V: TRBV2

DNA: TGTGCCAGCAGTTACTCCCCAACTAGCGGGAGATTGGACAATGAGCAGTTCTTC
CDR3: CASSYSPTSGRLDNEQFF
J: TRBJ2-1
size: .
D: TRBD2
V: TRBV6-2/TRBV6-3

DNA: TGTGCCAGCCGCCGGGAACAGGGGGTAAGCGAGCAGTACTTC
CDR3: CASRREQGVSEQYF
J: TRBJ2-7
size: few
D: TRBD1
V: TRBV6-2/TRBV6-3

DNA: TGTGCCAGCAGTTTAGCACGGGGAGGGCCCGGGGAGCTGTTTTTT
CDR3: CASSLARGGPGELFF
J: TRBJ2-2
size: .
D: TRBD2
V: TRBV12-3/TRBV12-4

DNA: TGCAGTGCTAGGTCACAGGGGAGTAGCGGGAAACCGATTAACTTC
CDR3: CSARSQGSSGKPINF
J: TRBJ2-5
size: .
D: .
V: TRBV20-1

DNA: TGTGCCAGCAGCTTGGGGAATGGGGCGAGCTCCTATAATTCACCCCTCCACTTT
CDR3: CASSLGNGASSYNSPLHF
J: TRBJ1-6
size: .
D: .
V: TRBV5-6

DNA: TGCGCCAGCAGCTCTAAGACTAGCGGGAGAAGGATGACCTACGAGCAGTACTTC
CDR3: CASSSKTSGRRMTYEQYF
J: TRBJ2-7
size: .
D: TRBD2
V: TRBV5-1

DNA: TGTGCCAGCGGAGAGGACAGCCTACCCCCCTACAATGAGCAGTTCTTC
CDR3: CASGEDSLPPYNEQFF
J: TRBJ2-1
size: few
D: .
V: TRBV6-2/TRBV6-3

DNA: TGTGCCAGCAGCTTTTCAGGGGACAATGAGCAGTTCTTC
CDR3: CASSFSGDNEQFF
J: TRBJ2-1
size: few
D: .
V: TRBV7-9

DNA: TGTGCCAGCAGTTTAGGTGTTGGAGTGAACACCGGGGAGCTGTTTTTT
CDR3: CASSLGVGVNTGELFF
J: TRBJ2-2
size: few
D: .
V: TRBV28

DNA: TGTGCCAGCAGTCGCAATCCGGGGACTCGGAATGAGCAGTTCTTC
CDR3: CASSRNPGTRNEQFF
J: TRBJ2-1
size: .
D: .
V: TRBV7-3

DNA: TGTGCCAGCAGCTTAAAGCGGAGCTCCTACAATGAGCAGTTCTTC
CDR3: CASSLKRSSYNEQFF
J: TRBJ2-1
size: few
D: .
V: TRBV12-3/TRBV12-4

DNA: TGTGCCAGCAGTTTAGCGCTCCACCGCCGGGACGGGGCCAACGTCCTGACTTTC
CDR3: CASSLALHRRDGANVLTF
J: TRBJ2-6
size: few
D: .
V: TRBV12-3/TRBV12-4

DNA: TGTGCCAGCAGTTCAGGGGTCCGTACCGGGGAGCTGTTTTTT
CDR3: CASSSGVRTGELFF
J: TRBJ2-2
size: few
D: .
V: TRBV5-6

DNA: TGCGCCAGCAGCGACGCCGGGACAGGGGTTGACGAGCAGTACTTC
CDR3: CASSDAGTGVDEQYF
J: TRBJ2-7
size: few
D: TRBD1
V: TRBV4-1

DNA: TGCGCCAGCAGCCAAGGACAGGGTCTATACAATGAGCAGTTCTTC
CDR3: CASSQGQGLYNEQFF
J: TRBJ2-1
size: .
D: TRBD1
V: TRBV4-3

DNA: TGTGCCAGCAGCTTTAGCGGGGCAGGGGATGATGGGGCCAACGTCCTGACTTTC
CDR3: CASSFSGAGDDGANVLTF
J: TRBJ2-6
size: many
D: TRBD2
V: TRBV7-8

DNA: TGCGCCAGCAGCCAGGATTCGCGGGACTTCTACACCGGGGAGCTGTTTTTT
CDR3: CASSQDSRDFYTGELFF
J: TRBJ2-2
size: few
D: .
V: TRBV4-3

DNA: TGCGCCAGCAGCCTTACGCCGGGACAGGCCCTCTCTGGGGCCAACGTCCTGACTTTC
CDR3: CASSLTPGQALSGANVLTF
J: TRBJ2-6
size: few
D: TRBD1
V: TRBV4-1

DNA: TGTGCCACCAGTGTCCCAGGGGCCTACAATGAGCAGTTCTTC
CDR3: CATSVPGAYNEQFF
J: TRBJ2-1
size: few
D: .
V: TRBV24-1

DNA: TGTGCCAGCAGTGAAGGACAGGAGACTTCGGACACCGGGGAGCTGTTTTTT
CDR3: CASSEGQETSDTGELFF
J: TRBJ2-2
size: .
D: .
V: TRBV2

DNA: TGCAGTGCTGAGCGCCCATGGCGGGCGGACTACAATGAGCAGTTCTTC
CDR3: CSAERPWRADYNEQFF
J: TRBJ2-1
size: few
D: .
V: TRBV20-1

DNA: TGCGCCAGCAGCCAGGGCCACGGTAGCAATCAGCCCCAGCATTTT
CDR3: CASSQGHGSNQPQHF
J: TRBJ1-5
size: .
D: .
V: TRBV4-3

DNA: TGTGCCAGCAGTTTACGGTCAGTGCGGGAGGAGCAGTACTTC
CDR3: CASSLRSVREEQYF
J: TRBJ2-7
size: few
D: TRBD2
V: TRBV28

DNA: TGTGCCAGCAGCGCTAGGAGGGGCGCTAATTCACCCCTCCACTTT
CDR3: CASSARRGANSPLHF
J: TRBJ1-6
size: many
D: .
V: TRBV7-2

DNA: TGCGCCAGCAGCTCAGTAGCGGGAGGGCCCACCGGGGAGCTGTTTTTT
CDR3: CASSSVAGGPTGELFF
J: TRBJ2-2
size: few
D: TRBD2
V: TRBV5-1

DNA: TGTGCCAGCAGCCCAAGAGGCTATGGCTACACCTTC
CDR3: CASSPRGYGYTF
J: TRBJ1-2
size: few
D: .
V: TRBV27

DNA: TGCAGTGCCGCGACTAGCGGAGGGTACAATGAGCAGTTCTTC
CDR3: CSAATSGGYNEQFF
J: TRBJ2-1
size: .
D: TRBD2
V: TRBV20-1

DNA: TGCAGTGCGCAAGGCAGGCGAGGGGAAAAACTGTTTTTT
CDR3: CSAQGRRGEKLFF
J: TRBJ1-4
size: many
D: .
V: TRBV20-1

DNA: TGTGCCATGGCGGCCACCTACCAAGAGACCCAGTACTTC
CDR3: CAMAATYQETQYF
J: TRBJ2-5
size: few
D: .
V: TRBV6-5

DNA: TGTGCCAGCAGTCGGGGGGAGGACTATGGCTACACCTTC
CDR3: CASSRGEDYGYTF
J: TRBJ1-2
size: .
D: .
V: TRBV6-2/TRBV6-3

DNA: TGTGCCAGCAGCCAAGTCCGACAGGGGAGGCAGTTCTTC
CDR3: CASSQVRQGRQFF
J: TRBJ2-1
size: few
D: TRBD1
V: TRBV3-1

DNA: TGCGCCAGCAGTGCCATACTAGCGGGAGTAGACGAGCAGTACTTC
CDR3: CASSAILAGVDEQYF
J: TRBJ2-7
size: .
D: TRBD2
V: TRBV10-2

DNA: TGTGCCAGCAGTTTAGGCGGGGGGACCAAACAGCCCCAGCATTTT
CDR3: CASSLGGGTKQPQHF
J: TRBJ1-5
size: few
D: .
V: TRBV12-3/TRBV12-4

DNA: TGCGCCAGCAGCCAAGTCGTAGCGGTCGACTACAATGAGCAGTTCTTC
CDR3: CASSQVVAVDYNEQFF
J: TRBJ2-1
size: many
D: .
V: TRBV4-3

DNA: TGTGCCAGCAGCTTAGGTCAAGCGGGACTCTACGAGCAGTACTTC
CDR3: CASSLGQAGLYEQYF
J: TRBJ2-7
size: many
D: TRBD2
V: TRBV7-2

DNA: TGTGCCTCAGCCTCAGGGACAGATACGCAGTATTTT
CDR3: CASASGTDTQYF
J: TRBJ2-3
size: .
D: .
V: TRBV10-3

DNA: TGTGCCAGCAGCTCAGAAACCGGGACAGGTTCCTACGAGCAGTACTTC
CDR3: CASSSETGTGSYEQYF
J: TRBJ2-7
size: .
D: TRBD1
V: TRBV11-2

DNA: TGCAGTGCTAGTCCGAAATTCTTCTATGGCTACACCTTC
CDR3: CSASPKFFYGYTF
J: TRBJ1-2
size: few
D: .
V: TRBV20-1

DNA: TGTGCCAGCAGCTTAAGTCCTAGCGGCAACACCGGGGAGCTGTTTTTT
CDR3: CASSLSPSGNTGELFF
J: TRBJ2-2
size: .
D: TRBD2
V: TRBV7-2

DNA: TGCAGTGCTAGTTCAGGGGTCGGGGCTGGGGCCAACGTCCTGACTTTC
CDR3: CSASSGVGAGANVLTF
J: TRBJ2-6
size: few
D: .
V: TRBV20-1

DNA: TGCGCCAGCAGCCAACAGGCGAGTCAGCCCCAGCATTTT
CDR3: CASSQQASQPQHF
J: TRBJ1-5
size: .
D: .
V: TRBV4-3

DNA: TGTGCCAGCAGCTTAGGACTAGCGGGACGCACCTACGAGCAGTACTTC
CDR3: CASSLGLAGRTYEQYF
J: TRBJ2-7
size: .
D: TRBD2
V: TRBV7-9

DNA: TGTGCTAGCAGCTTAGTAACAGGGGAGAACACCGGGGAGCTGTTTTTT
CDR3: CASSLVTGENTGELFF
J: TRBJ2-2
size: .
D: TRBD1
V: TRBV7-7